Sequencing of this T cell receptor (beta chain) was carried out in a study of blood T cell repertoires in COVID-19. Profiling relied on immunoSEQ multiplex PCR, and the TCRdb table lists in-frame clones only, not all of them. The table records 300,000 to 400,000 clones, approximately 89% of them present only once. Germline V lookup: CDR1 MGHDK, CDR2 SYGVNS. V lost 3 bases to trimming and J lost 8 bases; unmatched junction nucleotides: 6. This CDR3 comprises 16 residues. This sequence originates from a man aged 25 to 45 who had recovered from COVID-19. The chain is built from TRBV25-1 and TRBJ2-2; 13 bases are a match to TRBD2. The specimen sequenced was PBMCs or T cells enriched from blood (not recorded which). The CDR3 protein is CASSEPGTSGTGELFF. The CDR3 nucleotides are TGTGCCAGCAGTGAGCCAGGGACTAGCGGGACGGGGGAGCTGTTTTTT.